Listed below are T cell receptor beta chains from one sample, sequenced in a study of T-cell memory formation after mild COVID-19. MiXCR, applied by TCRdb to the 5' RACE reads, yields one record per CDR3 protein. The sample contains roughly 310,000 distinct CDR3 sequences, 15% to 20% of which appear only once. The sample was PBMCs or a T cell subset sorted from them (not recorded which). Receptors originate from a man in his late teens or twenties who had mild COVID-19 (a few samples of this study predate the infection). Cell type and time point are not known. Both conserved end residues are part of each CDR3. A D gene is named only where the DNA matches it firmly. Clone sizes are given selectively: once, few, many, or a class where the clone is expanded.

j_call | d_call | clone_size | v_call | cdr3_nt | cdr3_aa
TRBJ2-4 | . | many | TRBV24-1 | TGTGCCACCAGTGAAACAGGTCCTCTAGCCAAAAACATTCAGTACTTC | CATSETGPLAKNIQYF
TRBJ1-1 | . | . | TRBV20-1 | TGCAGTGCTAGAGGATTAAGGACAGTTAACACTGAAGCTTTCTTT | CSARGLRTVNTEAFF
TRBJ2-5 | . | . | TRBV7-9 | TGTGCCAGCAGGGGGAGAGGTTGGGAGACCCAGTACTTC | CASRGRGWETQYF
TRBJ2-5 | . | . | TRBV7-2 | TGTGCCAGCAGCTTCGGAAGTTTTCTAGAGGCCCAGTACTTC | CASSFGSFLEAQYF
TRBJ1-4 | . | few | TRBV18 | TGTGCCAGCTCACCACCAGGGTCCCCTGAAAAACTGTTTTTT | CASSPPGSPEKLFF
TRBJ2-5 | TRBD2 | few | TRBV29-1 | TGCAGCGTCTCGTCTAGCGGGGTCCAAGAGACCCAGTACTTC | CSVSSSGVQETQYF
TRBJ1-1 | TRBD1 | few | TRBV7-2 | TGTGCCAGCAGCTTAGTTCCGGGACAGAGGAACACTGAAGCTTTCTTT | CASSLVPGQRNTEAFF
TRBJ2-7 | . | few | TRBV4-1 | TGCGCCAGCAGCCAAGGAGAGGGGCCCAGGCGCGAGCAGTACTTC | CASSQGEGPRREQYF
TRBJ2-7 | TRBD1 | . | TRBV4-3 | TGCGCCAGCAGCCAAGATATAGAACAGGGGGCTCGGGACGAGCAGTACTTC | CASSQDIEQGARDEQYF
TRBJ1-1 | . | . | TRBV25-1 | TGTGCCAGCAGGGACAGGAACACTGAAGCTTTCTTT | CASRDRNTEAFF
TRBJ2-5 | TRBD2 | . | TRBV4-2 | TGTGCCAGCAGCCAAGATGGAGTAGCGGGGGTTCAAGAGACCCAGTACTTC | CASSQDGVAGVQETQYF
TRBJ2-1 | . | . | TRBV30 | TGTGCCTGGAGTTGGGGGAGCTCCTACAATGAGCAGTTCTTC | CAWSWGSSYNEQFF
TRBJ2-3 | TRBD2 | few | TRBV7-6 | TGTGCCAGCAGCTTAGTGTCTAGCGGGGAGGGAGATACGCAGTATTTT | CASSLVSSGEGDTQYF
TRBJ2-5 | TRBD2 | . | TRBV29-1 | TGCAGCGTTGATATTGTCGGGGGGGCCCAAGAGACCCAGTACTTC | CSVDIVGGAQETQYF
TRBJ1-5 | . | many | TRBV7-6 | TGTGCCAGCAGCCAAAGCACAGGACTCAATCAGCCCCAGCATTTT | CASSQSTGLNQPQHF
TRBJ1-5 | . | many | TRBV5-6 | TGTGCCAGCAGCTTGTCCCCGAATCAGCCCCAGCATTTT | CASSLSPNQPQHF
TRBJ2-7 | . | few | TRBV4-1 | TGCGCCAGCAGCCAAACGACAGGTTCCTACGAGCAGTACTTC | CASSQTTGSYEQYF
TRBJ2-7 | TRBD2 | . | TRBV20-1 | TGCAGTGCTAGATCCCCTAGTAGCGGGGGGTTCTCCTACGAGCAGTACTTC | CSARSPSSGGFSYEQYF
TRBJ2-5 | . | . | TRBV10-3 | TGTGCCATCAAGCCCCAGGGAGGTAAAGAGACCCAGTACTTC | CAIKPQGGKETQYF
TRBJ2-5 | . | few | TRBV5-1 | TGCGCCAGCAGCTTTCGCCGGGACGGACAAGAGACCCAGTACTTC | CASSFRRDGQETQYF
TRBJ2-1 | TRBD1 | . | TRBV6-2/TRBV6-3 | TGTGCCAGCATCCGGGACAGGGTATACAATGAGCAGTTCTTC | CASIRDRVYNEQFF
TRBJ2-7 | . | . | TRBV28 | TGTGCCAGCAGTTTCCGGACCCGAGGGGAGCAGTACTTC | CASSFRTRGEQYF
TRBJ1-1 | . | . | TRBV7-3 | TGTGCCAGCAGCAGATACCAGGGGATTCCTTCGTCAGCTTTCTTT | CASSRYQGIPSSAFF
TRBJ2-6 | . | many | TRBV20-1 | TGCAGTCCGAGGCGGTGGGGATCTGGGGCCAACGTCCTGACTTTC | CSPRRWGSGANVLTF
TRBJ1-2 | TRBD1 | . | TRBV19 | TGTGCCAGTAGTGAGGGACAGCTGTATGGCTACACCTTC | CASSEGQLYGYTF
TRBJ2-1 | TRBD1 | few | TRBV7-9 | TGTGCCAGCAGCTTCGACAGGGGGCCCTACAATGAGCAGTTCTTC | CASSFDRGPYNEQFF
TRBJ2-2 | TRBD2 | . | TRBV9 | TGTGCCAGCAGCGTCAGTAGCGGGGGGAGCACCGGGGAGCTGTTTTTT | CASSVSSGGSTGELFF
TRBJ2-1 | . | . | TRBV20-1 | TGCAGTGCTAGTCACCGGGACGGCAGCGAGCAGTTCTTC | CSASHRDGSEQFF
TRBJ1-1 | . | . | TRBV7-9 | TGTGCCAGCAGACCCAAAACGCAACGGGGACGGACTGAAGCTTTCTTT | CASRPKTQRGRTEAFF
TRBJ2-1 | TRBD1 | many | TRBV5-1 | TGCGCCAGCAGCCCGGGACAGGGTTACAATGAGCAGTTCTTC | CASSPGQGYNEQFF
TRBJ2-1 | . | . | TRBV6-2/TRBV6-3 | TGTGCCAGCAGCTACCTTGGGTACAATGAGCAGTTCTTC | CASSYLGYNEQFF
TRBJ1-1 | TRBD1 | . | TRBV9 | TGTGCCAGCAGCCCTCAGACAGGGGGGAACACTGAAGCTTTCTTT | CASSPQTGGNTEAFF
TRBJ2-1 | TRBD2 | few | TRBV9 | TGTGCCAGCAGCGAGACGGGACTAGAGCAGTTCTTC | CASSETGLEQFF
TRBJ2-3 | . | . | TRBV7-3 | TGTGCCAGCAGCTTAACACCTTACCCCACAGATACGCAGTATTTT | CASSLTPYPTDTQYF